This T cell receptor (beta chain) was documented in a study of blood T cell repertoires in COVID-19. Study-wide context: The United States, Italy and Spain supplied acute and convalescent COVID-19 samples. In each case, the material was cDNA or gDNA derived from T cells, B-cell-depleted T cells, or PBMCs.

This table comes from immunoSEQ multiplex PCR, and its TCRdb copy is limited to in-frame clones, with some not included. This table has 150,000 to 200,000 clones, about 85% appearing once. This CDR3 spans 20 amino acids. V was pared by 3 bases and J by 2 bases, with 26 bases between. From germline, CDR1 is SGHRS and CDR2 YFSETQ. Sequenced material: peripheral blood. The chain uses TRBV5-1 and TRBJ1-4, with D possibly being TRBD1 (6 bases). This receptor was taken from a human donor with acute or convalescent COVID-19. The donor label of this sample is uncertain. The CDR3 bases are TGCGCCAGCAGCTCGACATATCAAGGACAGTTCTCTTGGACTAATGAAAAACTGTTTTTT. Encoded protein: CASSSTYQGQFSWTNEKLFF.